These 7 T cell receptor beta chains were sequenced from one sample in a study of T-cell reconstitution after alpha-beta-depleted transplantation in children. Researchers prepared the TCRbeta library using unique molecular identifiers, the study reports. MiXCR was run by TCRdb on the PCR reads, yielding one entry per CDR3 protein. The sample holds roughly 20,000 distinct CDR3 sequences, over 10% seen once. This specimen consisted of PBMCs, mostly from graft donor cells, obtained 60 days after TCRalphabeta/CD19-depleted stem cell transplant. These receptors came from a female patient younger than 10 who had a stem cell transplant for congenital amegakaryocytic thrombocytopenia, so the T cells may come from the graft donor.

This chain joins TRBV3-1 and TRBJ1-2, with 7 positions matching TRBD1. The J segment lost 4 bases and the V segment lost 11 bases, leaving 16 bases of the junction unmatched. Per the germline V gene, CDR1 is LGHDT and CDR2 is YNNKEL (reference sequence). CDR3 size: 15 residues. The DNA for the CDR3 is TGTGCCTGCTGCCAATCCAGGGACAGCGGCTATGGCTACACCTTC. Its translation is CACCQSRDSGYGYTF.

The chain combines TRBV3-1 with TRBJ2-1, with TRBD2 identical over 9 bases. The germline V gene has CDR1 LGHDT and CDR2 YNNKEL (reference sequence). The CDR3 extends over 18 amino acids. With V trimmed by 11 bases and J by 0 bases, 17 bases remained unmatched. The CDR3 DNA follows: TGTGCCTCCACCCAAGAGCGGGGGGTCCCGAGCTCCTACAATGAGCAGTTCTTC. This codes for CASTQERGVPSSYNEQFF.

This clonotype was detected ten times or more. The chain is built from TRBV20-1 and TRBJ2-5; TRBD1 matches at 8 bases. This CDR3 has 15 amino acids. CDR1 DFQATT and CDR2 SNEGSKA come from the germline V gene (reference sequence). V gave up 6 bases and J gave up 3 bases; unmatched junction bases: 12. CDR3: CSAVTPTGGEETQYF. In DNA form, the CDR3 reads TGCAGTGCCGTTACTCCCACAGGGGGTGAAGAGACCCAGTACTTC.

This clonotype was seen at least ten times. This chain links TRBV13 with TRBJ2-7; possible D gene TRBD2, 7 bases. In germline, CDR1 is PRHDT, CDR2 FYEKMQ (reference sequence). The CDR3 is 13 amino acids. The V and J ends lost 4 bases and 6 bases respectively, with 13 bases between them. The CDR3 is CASSSPRGGEQYF. Written as DNA, the CDR3 is TGTGCCAGCAGCTCCCCGAGGGGGGGCGAGCAGTACTTC.

This clonotype was detected many times. V is TRBV7-8 and J is TRBJ1-2; 7 positions agree with TRBD1. Germline V lookup: CDR1 SGHVS, CDR2 FQNEAQ. J lost 6 bases, V lost 5 bases, and 12 bases had no gene match. The CDR3 sequence is 15 residues long. This CDR3 is CASSRTHTGEHGYTF. The CDR3 DNA is TGTGCCAGCAGCCGCACTCACACAGGGGAGCATGGCTACACCTTC.

This clonotype was recorded at least ten times. The chain uses TRBV4-1 and TRBJ2-3; D unclear. V lost 0 bases to trimming and J lost 2 bases, with 9 bases between them. CDR1 and CDR2 from the germline V gene are MGHRA and YSYEKL. The CDR3 runs 15 residues. The CDR3 here is CASSQDFAYTDTQYF. The CDR3 nucleotides read TGCGCCAGCAGCCAAGATTTTGCGTACACAGATACGCAGTATTTT.

At least ten counts were recorded for this clonotype. The rearrangement joins TRBV12-3 or TRBV12-4 to TRBJ2-2, with 7 bases lining up with TRBD1. Trimming took 3 bases from V and 6 from J; bases not matched to a gene: 7. The CDR3 consists of 15 residues. CDR3 in amino acids: CASSFEGAVSGELFF. CDR3 coding DNA: TGTGCCAGCAGTTTCGAGGGGGCTGTATCCGGGGAGCTGTTTTTT.